Listed below are T cell receptor beta chains from one sample, sequenced in a study of technical replicates of blood from a handful of donors. Using immunoSEQ multiplex PCR, the repertoire was profiled, and TCRdb retains in-frame clones only, with some absent. The repertoire holds 85,000 to 100,000 clones, with approximately 96% as singletons. Material: T cells isolated from PBMCs. The receptors originated from a human donor in good health. Both conserved end residues are part of each CDR3. The D gene is left open where the match is weak. Where a row states a size, it is once, few, many or the class of an expanded clone; other rows omit it.

TRBJ2-7 - - TRBV2 CASSPRGDTYEQYF TGTGCCAGCAGTCCGCGTGGGGACACCTACGAGCAGTACTTC
TRBJ1-3 - - TRBV2 CASSNDRSSGNTIYF TGTGCCAGCAGTAACGACAGGAGCTCTGGAAACACCATATATTTT
TRBJ1-3 - - TRBV18 CASSPPGGIPGNTIYF TGTGCCAGCTCACCACCGGGGGGGATTCCTGGAAACACCATATATTTT
TRBJ1-2 - - TRBV27 CASSPGVYGSPHYGYTF TGTGCCAGTAGCCCCGGGGTCTACGGAAGCCCACACTATGGCTACACCTTC
TRBJ1-5 - TRBD1 TRBV6-5 CASSYSGQAGQPQHF TGTGCCAGCAGTTACTCGGGACAGGCGGGGCAGCCCCAGCATTTT
TRBJ2-3 - - TRBV2 CASDWKTDTQYF TGTGCCAGCGACTGGAAAACAGATACGCAGTATTTT
TRBJ2-7 - TRBD1 TRBV11-2 CASSLGVSRTGGYEQYF TGTGCCAGCAGCTTAGGGGTATCGAGGACAGGCGGTTACGAGCAGTACTTC
TRBJ1-3 - - TRBV6-1 CASSELAGSGNTIYF TGTGCCAGCAGTGAACTTGCAGGCTCTGGAAACACCATATATTTT
TRBJ2-1 once - TRBV29-1 CSVEGREVSNEQFF TGCAGCGTTGAGGGGCGGGAAGTTTCGAATGAGCAGTTCTTC
TRBJ1-3 - - TRBV9 CASSVVGHLSGNTIYF TGTGCCAGCAGCGTTGTCGGACACCTCTCTGGAAACACCATATATTTT
TRBJ2-5 once TRBD2 TRBV4-2 CASSQRTRRTSWGETQYF TGTGCCAGCAGCCAGAGGACTCGACGGACTAGCTGGGGAGAGACCCAGTACTTC
TRBJ2-7 - - TRBV28 CATLDSSYEQYF TGTGCCACTTTGGACAGCAGCTACGAGCAGTACTTC
TRBJ1-4 - TRBD1 TRBV2 CASRGQGDEKLFF TGTGCCAGCAGAGGACAGGGGGACGAAAAACTGTTTTTT
TRBJ2-7 - - TRBV5-1 CASSLTERDTSYEQYF TGCGCCAGCAGCTTGACAGAGAGGGACACCTCCTACGAGCAGTACTTC
TRBJ2-7 - TRBD1 TRBV10-1 CASSEDSLGQGDEQYF TGCGCCAGCAGCGAAGACTCCCTCGGACAGGGGGACGAGCAGTACTTC
TRBJ2-4 once - TRBV6-6 CASSYGGFEAKNIQYF TGTGCCAGCAGTTATGGAGGGTTTGAAGCCAAAAACATTCAGTACTTC
TRBJ2-3 - - TRBV1 CTQSDGGPFGTQYF TGCACCCAAAGCGACGGGGGGCCCTTCGGTACGCAGTATTTT
TRBJ2-7 once TRBD2 TRBV4-1 CASSQAPPLFGGRTSYEQYF TGCGCCAGCAGCCAAGCTCCTCCCTTATTTGGCGGGAGGACCTCCTACGAGCAGTACTTC
TRBJ1-1 - - TRBV9 CASSGPRGEGEAFF TGTGCCAGCAGTGGCCCGCGGGGGGAGGGTGAAGCTTTCTTT
TRBJ1-2 once - TRBV6-1 CASSLVRVGYTF TGTGCCAGCAGCCTTGTTCGAGTCGGCTACACCTTC
TRBJ2-2 - TRBD2 TRBV9 CASSVEAPSGGWTGELFF TGTGCCAGCAGCGTAGAAGCTCCTAGCGGGGGATGGACCGGGGAGCTGTTTTTT
TRBJ2-7 - - TRBV7-2 CASSEEGGGPLGEQYF TGTGCCAGCAGCGAGGAGGGGGGGGGCCCCCTCGGCGAGCAGTACTTC
TRBJ2-7 - - TRBV27 CASSLSSDIEYYEQYF TGTGCCAGCAGTTTATCGTCCGACATCGAATACTACGAGCAGTACTTC
TRBJ1-3 - - TRBV15 CATREQNTIYF TGTGCCACCAGGGAGCAAAACACCATATATTTT
TRBJ1-1 - - TRBV5-4 CASSFGSEAFF TGTGCCAGCAGCTTCGGTAGTGAAGCTTTCTTT
TRBJ2-7 - TRBD1 TRBV19 CATGDSSYYEQYF TGTGCCACCGGGGACAGTAGTTACTACGAGCAGTACTTC
TRBJ1-1 - TRBD1 TRBV19 CASSLNRPGQAIFGNTEAFF TGTGCCAGTAGCCTCAACCGACCGGGACAGGCTATTTTTGGGAACACTGAAGCTTTCTTT
TRBJ1-2 - - TRBV6-6 CASSYPPPGYGYTF TGTGCCAGCAGTTACCCGCCCCCGGGCTATGGCTACACCTTC
TRBJ1-2 - - TRBV4-1 CASEPGEMRNYGYTF TGCGCCAGCGAGCCGGGGGAGATGCGGAACTATGGCTACACCTTC
TRBJ2-5 - TRBD1 TRBV10-1 CASSDGTGDQETQYF TGCGCCAGCAGTGACGGGACAGGGGACCAAGAGACCCAGTACTTC
TRBJ1-2 - - TRBV2 CASSDRGGYTF TGTGCCAGCAGTGATAGAGGAGGCTACACCTTC
TRBJ1-6 - - TRBV9 CASSVGRAGLNNSPLHF TGTGCCAGCAGCGTAGGGAGGGCAGGACTAAACAATTCACCCCTCCACTTT
TRBJ2-2 - - TRBV9 CASSGGGGTGELFF TGTGCCAGCAGCGGGGGGGGCGGCACCGGGGAGCTGTTTTTT
TRBJ1-1 once TRBD1 TRBV27 CASRQTGVYTEAFF TGTGCCAGCAGACAAACAGGGGTTTACACTGAAGCTTTCTTT
TRBJ2-7 - - TRBV28 CASSLFAIPGEQYF TGTGCCAGCAGTTTATTTGCGATCCCTGGCGAGCAGTACTTC
TRBJ2-1 - TRBD2 TRBV9 CASSVDGTRVF TGTGCCAGCAGCGTCGACGGGACTAGGGTCTTC
TRBJ2-7 - TRBD2 TRBV5-4 CASSRGLAGEQYF TGTGCCAGCAGCCGGGGACTAGCCGGCGAGCAGTACTTC
TRBJ2-7 - TRBD1 TRBV5-5 CASSVGQASSYEQYF TGTGCCAGCAGTGTAGGACAGGCATCTTCCTACGAGCAGTACTTC
TRBJ1-4 - TRBD1 TRBV28 CASRRTRTGALNEKLFF TGTGCCAGCAGGCGGACCCGGACAGGCGCCCTCAATGAAAAACTGTTTTTT
TRBJ1-2 - - TRBV25-1 CASSVAGDGYTF TGTGCCAGCAGTGTGGCAGGGGATGGCTACACCTTC
TRBJ1-1 - - TRBV19 CASSNRVVHTEAFF TGTGCCAGTAGTAACAGGGTAGTCCACACTGAAGCTTTCTTT
TRBJ1-1 - - TRBV28 CAPRRGENTEAFF TGTGCCCCACGCAGGGGTGAGAACACTGAAGCTTTCTTT
TRBJ1-3 - TRBD1 TRBV6-5 CASSSQGFRNTIYF TGTGCCAGCAGTTCACAGGGGTTCCGAAACACCATATATTTT
TRBJ1-6 - - TRBV7-9 CASSLGGKRSPLHF TGTGCCAGCAGCTTAGGAGGGAAGAGATCACCCCTCCACTTT
TRBJ2-4 - - TRBV5-6 CASSLGQPISNIQYF TGTGCCAGCAGCTTGGGACAGCCAATCTCAAACATTCAGTACTTC
TRBJ1-3 - - TRBV6-5 CASGRATSGNTIYF TGTGCCAGCGGGAGGGCCACCTCTGGAAACACCATATATTTT
TRBJ1-2 - TRBD1 TRBV4-1 CASSLTGNYGYTF TGCGCCAGCAGCTTGACAGGGAACTATGGCTACACCTTC
TRBJ2-6 - - TRBV7-8 CASSLTRAEISGANVLTF TGTGCCAGCAGCTTAACCAGGGCAGAAATCTCTGGGGCCAACGTCCTGACTTTC
TRBJ2-7 - - TRBV5-1 CASSFSRDTTYEQYF TGCGCCAGCAGCTTCTCCCGGGACACAACCTACGAGCAGTACTTC
TRBJ1-2 few - TRBV4-1 CASSQDRAVGYTF TGCGCCAGCAGCCAAGATCGAGCTGTCGGCTACACCTTC
TRBJ2-7 - - TRBV27 CASSLSIRGSSYEQYF TGTGCCAGCAGTTTATCGATAAGGGGGAGCTCCTACGAGCAGTACTTC
TRBJ1-5 - TRBD1 TRBV7-9 CASSRTGVSNQPQHF TGTGCCAGCAGCCGAACAGGGGTTAGCAATCAGCCCCAGCATTTT